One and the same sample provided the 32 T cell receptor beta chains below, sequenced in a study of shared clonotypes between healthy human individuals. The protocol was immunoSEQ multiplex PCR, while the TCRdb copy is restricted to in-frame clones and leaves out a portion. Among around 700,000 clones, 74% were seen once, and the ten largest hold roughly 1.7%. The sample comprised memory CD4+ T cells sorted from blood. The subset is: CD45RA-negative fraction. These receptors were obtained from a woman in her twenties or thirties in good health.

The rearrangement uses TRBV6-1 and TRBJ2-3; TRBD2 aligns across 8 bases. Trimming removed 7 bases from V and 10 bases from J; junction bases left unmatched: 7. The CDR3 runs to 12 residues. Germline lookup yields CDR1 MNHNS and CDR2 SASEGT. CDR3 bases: TGTGCCAGCACGGTCGGGAGGGATCCGCAGTATTTT. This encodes CASTVGRDPQYF.

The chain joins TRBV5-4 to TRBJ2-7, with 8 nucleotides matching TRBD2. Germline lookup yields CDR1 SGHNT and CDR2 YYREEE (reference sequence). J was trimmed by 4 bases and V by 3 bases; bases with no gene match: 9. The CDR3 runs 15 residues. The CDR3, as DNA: TGTGCCAGCAGCTCCGGGAAGCGGGAGCGTTACGAGCAGTACTTC. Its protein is CASSSGKRERYEQYF. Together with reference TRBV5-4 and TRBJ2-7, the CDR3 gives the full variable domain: ETGVTQSPTHLIKTRGQQVTLRCSSQSGHNTVSWYQQALGQGPQFIFQYYREEENGRGNFPPRFSGLQFPNYSSELNVNALELDDSALYLCASSSGKRERYEQYFGPGTRLTVT.

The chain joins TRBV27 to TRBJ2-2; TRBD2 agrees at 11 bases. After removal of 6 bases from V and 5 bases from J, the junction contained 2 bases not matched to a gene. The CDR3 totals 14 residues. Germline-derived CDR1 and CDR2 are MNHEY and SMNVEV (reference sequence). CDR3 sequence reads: CASRRLAGTGELFF. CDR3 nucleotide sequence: TGTGCCAGCAGAAGACTAGCGGGGACCGGGGAGCTGTTTTTT.

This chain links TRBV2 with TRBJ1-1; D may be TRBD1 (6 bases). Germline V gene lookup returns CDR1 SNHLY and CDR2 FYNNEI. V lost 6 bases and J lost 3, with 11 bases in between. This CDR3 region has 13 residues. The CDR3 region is CASRKRGDTEAFF. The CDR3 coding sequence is TGTGCCAGCAGGAAAAGGGGGGACACTGAAGCTTTCTTT.

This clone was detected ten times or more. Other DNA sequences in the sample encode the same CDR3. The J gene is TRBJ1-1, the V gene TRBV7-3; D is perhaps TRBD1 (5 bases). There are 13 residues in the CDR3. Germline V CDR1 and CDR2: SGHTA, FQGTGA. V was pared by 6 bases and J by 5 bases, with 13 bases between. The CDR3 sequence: CASSAQGGTEAFF. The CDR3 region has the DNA TGTGCCAGCAGTGCCCAGGGTGGAACTGAAGCTTTCTTT.

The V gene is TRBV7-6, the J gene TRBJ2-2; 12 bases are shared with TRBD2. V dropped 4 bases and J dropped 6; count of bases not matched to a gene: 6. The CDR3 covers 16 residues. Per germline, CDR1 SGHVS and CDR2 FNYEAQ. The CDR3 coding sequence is TGTGCCAGCAGCTCTCAGACTAGCGGGAGTTCCGGGGAGCTGTTTTTT. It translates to CASSSQTSGSSGELFF. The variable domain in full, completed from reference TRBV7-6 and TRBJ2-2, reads GAGVSQSPRYKVTKRGQDVALRCDPISGHVSLYWYRQALGQGPEFLTYFNYEAQQDKSGLPNDRFSAERPEGSISTLTIQRTEQRDSAMYRCASSSQTSGSSGELFFGEGSRLTVL.

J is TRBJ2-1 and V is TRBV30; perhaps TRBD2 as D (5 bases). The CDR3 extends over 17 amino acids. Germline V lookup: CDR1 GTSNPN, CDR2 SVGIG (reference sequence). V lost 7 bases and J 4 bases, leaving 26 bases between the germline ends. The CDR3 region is CAFGMGSLRTLYNEQFF. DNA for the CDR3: TGTGCCTTCGGGATGGGGTCTTTGCGGACCTTATACAATGAGCAGTTCTTC.

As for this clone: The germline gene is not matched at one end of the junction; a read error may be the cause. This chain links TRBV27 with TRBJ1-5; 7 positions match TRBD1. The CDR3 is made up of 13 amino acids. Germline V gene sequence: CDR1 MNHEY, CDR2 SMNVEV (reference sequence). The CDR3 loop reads CASGEQGYQLQHF. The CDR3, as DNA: TGTGCCAGCGGGGAACAGGGGTATCAGCTCCAGCATTTT.

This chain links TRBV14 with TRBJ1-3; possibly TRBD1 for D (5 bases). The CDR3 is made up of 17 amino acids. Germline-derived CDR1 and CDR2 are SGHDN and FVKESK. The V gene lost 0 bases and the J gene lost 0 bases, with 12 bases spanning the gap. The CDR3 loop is CASSQDGEGSSGNTIYF. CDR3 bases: TGTGCCAGCAGCCAAGACGGCGAGGGGAGCTCTGGAAACACCATATATTTT.

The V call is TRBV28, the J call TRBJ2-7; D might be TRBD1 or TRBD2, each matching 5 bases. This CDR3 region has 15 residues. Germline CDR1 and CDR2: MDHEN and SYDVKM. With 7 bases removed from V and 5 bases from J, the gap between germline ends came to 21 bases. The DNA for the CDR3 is TGTGCCAGCATTAAGGGACCCTTCGCCAGGGACGAGCAGTACTTC. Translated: CASIKGPFARDEQYF. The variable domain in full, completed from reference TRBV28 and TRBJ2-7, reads DVKVTQSSRYLVKRTGEKVFLECVQDMDHENMFWYRQDPGLGLRLIYFSYDVKMKEKGDIPEGYSVSREKKERFSLILESASTNQTSMYLCASIKGPFARDEQYFGPGTRLTVT.

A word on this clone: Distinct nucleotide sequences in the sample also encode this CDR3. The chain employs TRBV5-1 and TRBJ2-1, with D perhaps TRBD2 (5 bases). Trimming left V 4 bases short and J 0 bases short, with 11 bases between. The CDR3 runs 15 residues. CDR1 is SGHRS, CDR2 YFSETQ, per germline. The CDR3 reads CASSTDSSSYNEQFF. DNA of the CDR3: TGCGCCAGCAGCACGGACTCCAGCTCCTACAATGAGCAGTTCTTC.

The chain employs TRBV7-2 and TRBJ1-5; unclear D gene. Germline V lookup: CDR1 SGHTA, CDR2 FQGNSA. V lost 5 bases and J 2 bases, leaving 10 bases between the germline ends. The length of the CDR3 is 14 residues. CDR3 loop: CASSVAGRNQPQHF. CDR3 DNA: TGTGCCAGCAGCGTGGCAGGACGCAATCAGCCCCAGCATTTT. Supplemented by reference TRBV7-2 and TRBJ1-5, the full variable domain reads GAGVSQSPSNKVTEKGKDVELRCDPISGHTALYWYRQSLGQGLEFLIYFQGNSAPDKSGLPSDRFSAERTGGSVSTLTIQRTQQEDSAVYLCASSVAGRNQPQHFGDGTRLSIL.

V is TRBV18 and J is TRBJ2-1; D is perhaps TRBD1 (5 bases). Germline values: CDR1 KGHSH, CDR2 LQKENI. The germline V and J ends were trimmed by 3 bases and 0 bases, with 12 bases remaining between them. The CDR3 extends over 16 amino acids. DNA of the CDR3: TGTGCCAGCTCACCTAGGACAACGAGCTCCTACAATGAGCAGTTCTTC. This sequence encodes CASSPRTTSSYNEQFF.

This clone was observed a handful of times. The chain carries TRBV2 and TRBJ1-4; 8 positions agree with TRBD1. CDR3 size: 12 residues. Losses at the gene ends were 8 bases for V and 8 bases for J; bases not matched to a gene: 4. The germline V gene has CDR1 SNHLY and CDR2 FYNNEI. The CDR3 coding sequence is TGTGCCAGCTCAACAGGGGGAGAAAAACTGTTTTTT. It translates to CASSTGGEKLFF.

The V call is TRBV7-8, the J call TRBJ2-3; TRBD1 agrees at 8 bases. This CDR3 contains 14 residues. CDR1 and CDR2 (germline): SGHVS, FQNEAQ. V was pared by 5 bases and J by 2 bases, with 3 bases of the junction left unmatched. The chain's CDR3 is CASSIRGLTDTQYF. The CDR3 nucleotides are TGTGCCAGCAGCATCAGGGGGCTCACAGATACGCAGTATTTT. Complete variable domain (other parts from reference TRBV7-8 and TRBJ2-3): GAGVSQSPRYKVAKRGQDVALRCDPISGHVSLFWYQQALGQGPEFLTYFQNEAQLDKSGLPSDRFFAERPEGSVSTLKIQRTQQEDSAVYLCASSIRGLTDTQYFGPGTRLTVL.

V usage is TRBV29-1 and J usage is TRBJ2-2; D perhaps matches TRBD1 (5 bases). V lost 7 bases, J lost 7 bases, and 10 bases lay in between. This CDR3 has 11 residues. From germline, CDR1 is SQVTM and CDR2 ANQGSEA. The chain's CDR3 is CSAGHHGELFF. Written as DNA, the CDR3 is TGCAGCGCCGGACACCACGGGGAGCTGTTTTTT.

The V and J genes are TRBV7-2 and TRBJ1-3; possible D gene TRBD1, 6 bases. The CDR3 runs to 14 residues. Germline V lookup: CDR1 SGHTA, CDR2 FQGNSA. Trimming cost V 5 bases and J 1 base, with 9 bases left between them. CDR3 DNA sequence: TGTGCCAGCAGCGAACAGGGTTCTGGAAACACCATATATTTT. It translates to CASSEQGSGNTIYF. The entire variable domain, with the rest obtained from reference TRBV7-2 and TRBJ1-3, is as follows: GAGVSQSPSNKVTEKGKDVELRCDPISGHTALYWYRQSLGQGLEFLIYFQGNSAPDKSGLPSDRFSAERTGGSVSTLTIQRTQQEDSAVYLCASSEQGSGNTIYFGEGSWLTVV.

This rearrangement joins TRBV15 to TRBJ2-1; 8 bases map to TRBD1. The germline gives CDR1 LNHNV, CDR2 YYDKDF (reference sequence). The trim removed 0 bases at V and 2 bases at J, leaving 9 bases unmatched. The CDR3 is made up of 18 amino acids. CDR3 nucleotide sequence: TGTGCCACCAGCAGAGAGGGCAGGGGGCTGGGACCCTACAATGAGCAGTTCTTC. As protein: CATSREGRGLGPYNEQFF.

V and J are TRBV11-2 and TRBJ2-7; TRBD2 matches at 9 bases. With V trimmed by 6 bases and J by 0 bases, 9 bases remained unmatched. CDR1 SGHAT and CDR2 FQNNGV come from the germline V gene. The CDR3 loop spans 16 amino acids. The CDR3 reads CASSFDPGLASYEQYF. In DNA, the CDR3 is TGTGCCAGCAGTTTTGACCCGGGACTAGCCTCCTACGAGCAGTACTTC.

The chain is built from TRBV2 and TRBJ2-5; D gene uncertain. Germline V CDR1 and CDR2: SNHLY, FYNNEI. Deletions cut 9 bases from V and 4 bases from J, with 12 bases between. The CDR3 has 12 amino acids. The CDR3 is CARADLGETQYF. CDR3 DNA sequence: TGTGCCAGGGCGGATTTAGGAGAGACCCAGTACTTC.

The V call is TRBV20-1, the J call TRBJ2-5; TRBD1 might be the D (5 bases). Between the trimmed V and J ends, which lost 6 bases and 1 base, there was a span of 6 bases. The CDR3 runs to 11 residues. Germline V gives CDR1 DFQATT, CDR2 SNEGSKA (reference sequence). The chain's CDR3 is CSAGPQETQYF. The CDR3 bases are TGCAGTGCGGGGCCCCAAGAGACCCAGTACTTC.

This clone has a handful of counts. CDR3 DNA: TGTGCCAGCAGTTCGAAGGGGGACACAGATACGCAGTATTTT. Translating it yields CASSSKGDTDTQYF. The chain links TRBV27 to TRBJ2-3; tentative D call: TRBD1 (6 bases). Germline V lookup: CDR1 MNHEY, CDR2 SMNVEV (reference sequence). Trimming removed 4 bases from V and 2 bases from J, with 10 bases in between. The CDR3 extends over 14 amino acids.

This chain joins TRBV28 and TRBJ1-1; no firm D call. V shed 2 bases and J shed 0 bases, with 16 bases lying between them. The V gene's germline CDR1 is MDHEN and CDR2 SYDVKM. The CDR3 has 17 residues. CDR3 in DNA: TGTGCCAGCAGTTTAATGGCTGGAGGAGAGATGAACACTGAAGCTTTCTTT. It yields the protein CASSLMAGGEMNTEAFF.

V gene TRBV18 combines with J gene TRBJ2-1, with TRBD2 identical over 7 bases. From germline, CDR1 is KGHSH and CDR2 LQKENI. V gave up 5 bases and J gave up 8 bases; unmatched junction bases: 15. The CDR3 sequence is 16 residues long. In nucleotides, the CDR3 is TGTGCCAGCTCATCCGGTAGCGGGTTGCGGGGTGATGAGCAGTTCTTC. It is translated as CASSSGSGLRGDEQFF.

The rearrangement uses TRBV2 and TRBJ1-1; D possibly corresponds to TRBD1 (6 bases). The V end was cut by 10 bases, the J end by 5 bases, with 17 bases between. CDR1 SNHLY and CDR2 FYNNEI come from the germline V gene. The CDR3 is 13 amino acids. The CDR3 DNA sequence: TGTGCCACCTCACAGGGTGGATGGACTGAAGCTTTCTTT. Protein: CATSQGGWTEAFF.

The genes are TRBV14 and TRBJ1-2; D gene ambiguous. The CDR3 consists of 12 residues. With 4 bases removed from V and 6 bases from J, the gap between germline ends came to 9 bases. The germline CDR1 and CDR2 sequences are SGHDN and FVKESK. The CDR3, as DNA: TGTGCCAGCAGCCCAACAGCTGATGGCTACACCTTC. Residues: CASSPTADGYTF.

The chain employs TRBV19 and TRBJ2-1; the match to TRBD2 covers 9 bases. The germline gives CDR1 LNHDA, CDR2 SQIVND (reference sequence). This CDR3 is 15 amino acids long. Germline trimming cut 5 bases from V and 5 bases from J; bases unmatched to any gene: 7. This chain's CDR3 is CASSSEREANNEQFF. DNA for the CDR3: TGTGCCAGTAGTTCCGAGCGGGAGGCCAACAATGAGCAGTTCTTC.

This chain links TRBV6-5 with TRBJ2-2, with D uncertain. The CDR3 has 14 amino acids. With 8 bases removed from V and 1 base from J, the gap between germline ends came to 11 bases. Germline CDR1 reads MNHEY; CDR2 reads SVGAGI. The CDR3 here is CASSYTQNTGELFF. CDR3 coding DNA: TGTGCCAGCTCGTACACACAGAACACCGGGGAGCTGTTTTTT.

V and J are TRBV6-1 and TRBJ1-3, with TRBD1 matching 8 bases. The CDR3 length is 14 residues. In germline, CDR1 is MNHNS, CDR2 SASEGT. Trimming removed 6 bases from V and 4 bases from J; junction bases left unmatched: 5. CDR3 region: CASSADRGGNTIYF. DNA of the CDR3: TGTGCCAGCAGCGCCGACAGGGGCGGAAACACCATATATTTT.

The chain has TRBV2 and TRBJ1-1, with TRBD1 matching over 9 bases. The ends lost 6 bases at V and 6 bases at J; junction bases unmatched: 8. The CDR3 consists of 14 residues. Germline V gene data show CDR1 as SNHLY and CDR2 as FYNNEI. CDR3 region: CASSLTGGFAEAFF. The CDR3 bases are TGTGCCAGCAGCCTAACAGGGGGCTTTGCTGAAGCTTTCTTT.

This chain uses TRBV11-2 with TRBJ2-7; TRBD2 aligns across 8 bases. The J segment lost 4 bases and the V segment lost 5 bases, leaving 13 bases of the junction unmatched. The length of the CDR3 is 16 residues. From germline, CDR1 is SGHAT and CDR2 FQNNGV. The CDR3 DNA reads TGTGCCAGCAGCCGAAAGGTGGCGGGAGGTCGTTACGAGCAGTACTTC. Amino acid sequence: CASSRKVAGGRYEQYF.

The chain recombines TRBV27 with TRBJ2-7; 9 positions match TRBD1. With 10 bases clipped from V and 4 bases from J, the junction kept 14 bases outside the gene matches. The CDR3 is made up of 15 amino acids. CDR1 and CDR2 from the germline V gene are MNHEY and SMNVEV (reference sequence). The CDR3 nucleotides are TGTGCCACCTCTCTAGGACAGGGGTCTTGGTACGAGCAGTACTTC. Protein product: CATSLGQGSWYEQYF.